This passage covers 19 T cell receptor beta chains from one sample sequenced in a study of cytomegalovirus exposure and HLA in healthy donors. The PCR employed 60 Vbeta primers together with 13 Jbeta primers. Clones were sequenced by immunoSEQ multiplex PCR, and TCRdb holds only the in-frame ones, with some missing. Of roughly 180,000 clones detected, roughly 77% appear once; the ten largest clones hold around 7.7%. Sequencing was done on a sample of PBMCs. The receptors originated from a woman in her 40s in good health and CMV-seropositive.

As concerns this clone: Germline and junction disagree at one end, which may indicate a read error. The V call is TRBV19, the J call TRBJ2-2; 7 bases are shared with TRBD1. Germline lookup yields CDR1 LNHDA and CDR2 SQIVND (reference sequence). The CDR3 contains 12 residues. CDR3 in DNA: TGTGCCAGTAGTAACCACAGGGGATCCCCAGGTTTT. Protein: CASSNHRGSPGF.

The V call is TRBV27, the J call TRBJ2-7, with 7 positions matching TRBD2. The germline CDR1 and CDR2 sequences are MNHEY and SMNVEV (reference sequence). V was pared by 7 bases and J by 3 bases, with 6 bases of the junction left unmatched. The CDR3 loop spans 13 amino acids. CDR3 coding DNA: TGTGCCAGCATGGCGGGAGAAAACTACGAGCAGTACTTC. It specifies CASMAGENYEQYF.

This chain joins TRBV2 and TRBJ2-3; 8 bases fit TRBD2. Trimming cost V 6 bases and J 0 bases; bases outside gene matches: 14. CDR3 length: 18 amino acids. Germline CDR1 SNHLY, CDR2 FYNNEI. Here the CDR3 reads CASSPPLNSGESTDTQYF. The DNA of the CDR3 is TGTGCCAGCAGCCCTCCGTTAAATAGCGGGGAAAGCACAGATACGCAGTATTTT.

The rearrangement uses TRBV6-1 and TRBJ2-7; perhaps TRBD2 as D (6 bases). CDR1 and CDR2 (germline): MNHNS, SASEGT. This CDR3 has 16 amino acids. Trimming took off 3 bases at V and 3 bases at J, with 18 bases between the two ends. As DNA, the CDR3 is TGTGCCAGCAGTGATGTAGGAGGGCCGTCTCTCTACGAGCAGTACTTC. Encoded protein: CASSDVGGPSLYEQYF.

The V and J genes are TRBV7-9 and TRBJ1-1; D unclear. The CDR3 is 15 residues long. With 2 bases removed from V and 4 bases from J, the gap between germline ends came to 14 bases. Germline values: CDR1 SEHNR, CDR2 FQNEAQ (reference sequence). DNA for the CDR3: TGTGCCAGCAGCTTACCCAACGGGGTAGGCACTGAAGCTTTCTTT. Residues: CASSLPNGVGTEAFF.

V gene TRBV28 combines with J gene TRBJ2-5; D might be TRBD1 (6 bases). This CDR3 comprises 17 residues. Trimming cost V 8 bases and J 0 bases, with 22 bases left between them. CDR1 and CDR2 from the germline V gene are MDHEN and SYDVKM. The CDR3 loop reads CASGGWGLAEDQETQYF. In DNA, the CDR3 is TGTGCCAGCGGTGGCTGGGGGCTGGCCGAGGACCAAGAGACCCAGTACTTC.

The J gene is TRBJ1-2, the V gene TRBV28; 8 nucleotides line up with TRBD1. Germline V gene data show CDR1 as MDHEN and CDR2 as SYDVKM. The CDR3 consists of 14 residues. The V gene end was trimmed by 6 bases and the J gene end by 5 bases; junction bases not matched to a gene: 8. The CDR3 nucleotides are TGTGCCAGCAGAGAAACAGGGGGACTGTATGGCTACACCTTC. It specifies CASRETGGLYGYTF.

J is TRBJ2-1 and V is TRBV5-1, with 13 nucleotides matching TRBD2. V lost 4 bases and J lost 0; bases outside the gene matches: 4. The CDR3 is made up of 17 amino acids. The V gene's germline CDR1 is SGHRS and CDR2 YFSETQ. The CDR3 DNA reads TGCGCCAGCAGCCCGTGGACTAGCGGGAGCTCCTACAATGAGCAGTTCTTC. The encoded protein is CASSPWTSGSSYNEQFF.

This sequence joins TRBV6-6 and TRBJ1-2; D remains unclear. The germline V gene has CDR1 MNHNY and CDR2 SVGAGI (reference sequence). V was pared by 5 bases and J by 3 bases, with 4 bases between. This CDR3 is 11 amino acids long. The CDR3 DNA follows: TGTGCCAGCAGTGGAGACTATGGCTACACCTTC. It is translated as CASSGDYGYTF.

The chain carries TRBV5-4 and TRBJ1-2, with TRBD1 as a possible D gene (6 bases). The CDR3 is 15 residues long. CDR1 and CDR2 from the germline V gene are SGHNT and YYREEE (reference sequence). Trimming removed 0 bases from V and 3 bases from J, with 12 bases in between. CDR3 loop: CASSLGTVGDYGYTF. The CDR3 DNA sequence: TGTGCCAGCAGCTTGGGGACAGTAGGGGACTATGGCTACACCTTC. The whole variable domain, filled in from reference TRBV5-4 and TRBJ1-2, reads ETGVTQSPTHLIKTRGQQVTLRCSSQSGHNTVSWYQQALGQGPQFIFQYYREEENGRGNFPPRFSGLQFPNYSSELNVNALELDDSALYLCASSLGTVGDYGYTFGSGTRLTVV.

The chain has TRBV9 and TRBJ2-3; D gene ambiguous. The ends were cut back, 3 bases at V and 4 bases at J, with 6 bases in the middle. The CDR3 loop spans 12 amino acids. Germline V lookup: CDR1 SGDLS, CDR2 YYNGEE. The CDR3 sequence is CASSELSDTQYF. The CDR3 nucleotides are TGTGCCAGCAGCGAGCTGTCAGATACGCAGTATTTT. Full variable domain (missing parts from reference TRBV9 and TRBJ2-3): DSGVTQTPKHLITATGQRVTLRCSPRSGDLSVYWYQQSLDQGLQFLIQYYNGEERAKGNILERFSAQQFPDLHSELNLSSLELGDSALYFCASSELSDTQYFGPGTRLTVL.

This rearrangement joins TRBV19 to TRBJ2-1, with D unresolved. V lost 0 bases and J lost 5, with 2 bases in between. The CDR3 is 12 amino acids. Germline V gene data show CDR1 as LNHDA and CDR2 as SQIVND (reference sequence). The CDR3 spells CASSIDDNEQFF. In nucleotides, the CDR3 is TGTGCCAGTAGTATAGACGACAATGAGCAGTTCTTC.

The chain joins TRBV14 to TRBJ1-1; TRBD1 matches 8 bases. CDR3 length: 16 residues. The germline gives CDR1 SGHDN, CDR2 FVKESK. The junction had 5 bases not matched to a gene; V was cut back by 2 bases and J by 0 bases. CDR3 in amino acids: CASSQTDRGLNTEAFF. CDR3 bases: TGTGCCAGCAGCCAAACCGACAGGGGACTGAACACTGAAGCTTTCTTT.

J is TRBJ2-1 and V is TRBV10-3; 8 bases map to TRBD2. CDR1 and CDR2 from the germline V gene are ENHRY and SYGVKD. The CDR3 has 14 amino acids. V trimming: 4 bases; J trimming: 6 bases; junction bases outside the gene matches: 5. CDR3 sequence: CAISASGSGNEQFF. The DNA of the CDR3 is TGTGCCATCAGTGCGAGCGGGAGTGGCAATGAGCAGTTCTTC.

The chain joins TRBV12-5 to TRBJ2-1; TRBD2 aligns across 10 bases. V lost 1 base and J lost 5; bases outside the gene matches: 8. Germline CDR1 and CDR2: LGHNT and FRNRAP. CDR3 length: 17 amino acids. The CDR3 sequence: CASGLASGSIYHNEQFF. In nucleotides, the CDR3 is TGTGCTAGTGGTTTGGCTAGCGGGAGCATCTACCACAATGAGCAGTTCTTC.

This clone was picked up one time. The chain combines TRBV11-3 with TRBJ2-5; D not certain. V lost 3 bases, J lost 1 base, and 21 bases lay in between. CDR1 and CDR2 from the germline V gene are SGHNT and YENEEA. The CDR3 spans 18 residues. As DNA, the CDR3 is TGTGCCAGCAGCTTTGTGTCTAGACGGAATCCCCTCCAAGAGACCCAGTACTTC. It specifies CASSFVSRRNPLQETQYF.

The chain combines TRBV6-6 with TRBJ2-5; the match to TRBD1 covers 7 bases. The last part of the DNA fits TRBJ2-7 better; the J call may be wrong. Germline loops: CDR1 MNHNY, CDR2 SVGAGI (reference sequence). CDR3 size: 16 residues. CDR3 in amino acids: CASSYPDRVYTYEQYF. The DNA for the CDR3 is TGTGCCAGCAGTTACCCAGACAGGGTTTATACCTACGAGCAGTACTTC.

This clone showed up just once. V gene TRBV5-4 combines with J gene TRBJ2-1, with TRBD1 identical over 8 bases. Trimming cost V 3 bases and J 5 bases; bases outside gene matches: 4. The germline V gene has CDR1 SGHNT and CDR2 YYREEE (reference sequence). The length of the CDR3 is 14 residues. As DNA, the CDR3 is TGTGCCAGCAGCTGGCAGGGGGCGGACAATGAGCAGTTCTTC. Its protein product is CASSWQGADNEQFF.

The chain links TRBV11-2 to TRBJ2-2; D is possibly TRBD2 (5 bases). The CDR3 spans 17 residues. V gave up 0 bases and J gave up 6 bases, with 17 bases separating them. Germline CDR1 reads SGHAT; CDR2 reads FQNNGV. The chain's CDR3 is CASSLDTRSGRSGELFF. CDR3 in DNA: TGTGCCAGCAGCTTAGATACTAGGAGCGGTCGATCCGGGGAGCTGTTTTTT.